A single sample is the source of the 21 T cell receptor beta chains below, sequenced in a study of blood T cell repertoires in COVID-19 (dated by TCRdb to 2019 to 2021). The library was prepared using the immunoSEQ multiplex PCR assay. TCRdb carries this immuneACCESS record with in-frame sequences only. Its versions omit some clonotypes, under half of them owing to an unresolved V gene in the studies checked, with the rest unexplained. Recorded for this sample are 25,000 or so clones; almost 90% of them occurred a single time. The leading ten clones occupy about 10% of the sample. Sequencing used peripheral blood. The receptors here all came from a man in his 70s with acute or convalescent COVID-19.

The CDR3 bases are TGTGCCAGCAGCTTGGGACAGGGCCTTACTATCGGAAACACCATATATTTT. This codes for CASSLGQGLTIGNTIYF. The chain is built from TRBV7-6 and TRBJ1-3; 9 bases fit TRBD1. Germline CDR1 and CDR2: SGHVS and FNYEAQ. The CDR3 runs 17 residues. V trimming: 3 bases; J trimming: 4 bases; junction bases outside the gene matches: 10.

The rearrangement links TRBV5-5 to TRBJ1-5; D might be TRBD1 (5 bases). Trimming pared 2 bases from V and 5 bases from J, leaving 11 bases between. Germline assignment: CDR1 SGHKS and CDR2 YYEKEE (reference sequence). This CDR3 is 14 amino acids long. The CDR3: CASSFGGADQPQHF. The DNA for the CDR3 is TGTGCCAGCAGCTTTGGCGGGGCCGATCAGCCCCAGCATTTT. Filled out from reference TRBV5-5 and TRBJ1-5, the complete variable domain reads DAGVTQSPTHLIKTRGQQVTLRCSPISGHKSVSWYQQVLGQGPQFIFQYYEKEERGRGNFPDRFSARQFPNYSSELNVNALLLGDSALYLCASSFGGADQPQHFGDGTRLSIL.

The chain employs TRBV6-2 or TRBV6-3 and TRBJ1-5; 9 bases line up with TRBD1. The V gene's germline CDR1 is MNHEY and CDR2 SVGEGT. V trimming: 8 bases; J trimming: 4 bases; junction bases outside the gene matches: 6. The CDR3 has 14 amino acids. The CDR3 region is CASGRGQGNQPQHF. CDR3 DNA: TGTGCCAGCGGCCGTGGACAGGGGAATCAGCCCCAGCATTTT.

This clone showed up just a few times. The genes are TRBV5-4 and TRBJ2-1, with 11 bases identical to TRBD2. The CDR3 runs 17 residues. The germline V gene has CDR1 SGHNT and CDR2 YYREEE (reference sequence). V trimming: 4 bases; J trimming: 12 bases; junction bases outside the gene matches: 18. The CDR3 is CASSPTVLAGGIMGQFF. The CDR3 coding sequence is TGTGCCAGCAGCCCCACGGTCCTAGCGGGAGGCATCATGGGGCAGTTCTTC.

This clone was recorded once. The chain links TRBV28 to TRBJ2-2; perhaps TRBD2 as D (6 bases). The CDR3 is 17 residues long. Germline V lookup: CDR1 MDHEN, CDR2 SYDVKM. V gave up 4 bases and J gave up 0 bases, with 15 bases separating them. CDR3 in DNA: TGTGCCAGCAGTTCGATTACGGGACTCCCGAACACCGGGGAGCTGTTTTTT. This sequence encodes CASSSITGLPNTGELFF.

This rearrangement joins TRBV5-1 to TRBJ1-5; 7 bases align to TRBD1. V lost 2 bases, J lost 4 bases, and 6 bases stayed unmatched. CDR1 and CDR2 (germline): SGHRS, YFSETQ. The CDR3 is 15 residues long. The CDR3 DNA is TGCGCCAGCAGCTTAGGTTCGACAGGGAATCAGCCCCAGCATTTT. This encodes CASSLGSTGNQPQHF.

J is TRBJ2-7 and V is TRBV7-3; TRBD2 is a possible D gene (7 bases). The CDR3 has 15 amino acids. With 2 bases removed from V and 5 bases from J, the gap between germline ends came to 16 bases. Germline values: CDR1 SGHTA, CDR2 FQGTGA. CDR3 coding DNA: TGTGCCAGCAGCTTACGAGGGGGGGGGATCCACGAGCAGTACTTC. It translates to CASSLRGGGIHEQYF. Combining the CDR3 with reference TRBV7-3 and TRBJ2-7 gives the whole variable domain GAGVSQTPSNKVTEKGKYVELRCDPISGHTALYWYRQSLGQGPEFLIYFQGTGAADDSGLPNDRFFAVRPEGSVSTLKIQRTERGDSAVYLCASSLRGGGIHEQYFGPGTRLTVT.

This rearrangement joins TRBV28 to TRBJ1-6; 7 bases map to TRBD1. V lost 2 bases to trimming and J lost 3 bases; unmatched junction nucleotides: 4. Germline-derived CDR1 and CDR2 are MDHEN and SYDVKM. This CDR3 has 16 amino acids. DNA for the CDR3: TGTGCCAGCAGTTTACCCCGACAGGGCTATAATTCACCCCTCCACTTT. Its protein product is CASSLPRQGYNSPLHF.

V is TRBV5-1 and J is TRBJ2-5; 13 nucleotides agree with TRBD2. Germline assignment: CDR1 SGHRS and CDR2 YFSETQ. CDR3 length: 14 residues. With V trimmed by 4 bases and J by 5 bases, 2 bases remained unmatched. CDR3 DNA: TGCGCCAGCAGCGAGACTAGCGGGAGGGAGACCCAGTACTTC. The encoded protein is CASSETSGRETQYF.

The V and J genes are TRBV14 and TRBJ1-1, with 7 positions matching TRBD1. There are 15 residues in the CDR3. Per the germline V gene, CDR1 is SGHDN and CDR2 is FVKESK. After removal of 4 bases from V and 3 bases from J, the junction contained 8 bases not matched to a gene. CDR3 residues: CASSPHRGWDTEAFF. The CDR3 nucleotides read TGTGCCAGCAGCCCCCACAGGGGATGGGACACTGAAGCTTTCTTT.

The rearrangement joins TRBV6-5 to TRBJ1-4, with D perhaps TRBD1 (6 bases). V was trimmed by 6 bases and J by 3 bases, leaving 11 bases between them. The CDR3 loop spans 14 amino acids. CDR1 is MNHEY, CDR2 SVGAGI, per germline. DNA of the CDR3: TGTGCCAGCAGATTCACAGGGCCTAATGAAAAACTGTTTTTT. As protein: CASRFTGPNEKLFF.

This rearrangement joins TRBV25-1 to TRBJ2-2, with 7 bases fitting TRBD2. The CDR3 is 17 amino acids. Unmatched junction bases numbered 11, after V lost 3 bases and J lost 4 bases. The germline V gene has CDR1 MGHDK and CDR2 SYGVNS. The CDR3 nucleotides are TGTGCCAGCAGTGACCCCCGTGGGGGGGACCTCACCGGGGAGCTGTTTTTT. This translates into CASSDPRGGDLTGELFF.

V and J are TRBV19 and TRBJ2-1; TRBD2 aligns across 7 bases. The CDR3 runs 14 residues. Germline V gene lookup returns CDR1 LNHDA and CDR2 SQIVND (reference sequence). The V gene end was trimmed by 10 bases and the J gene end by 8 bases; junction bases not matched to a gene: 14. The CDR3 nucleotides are TGTGCCACGAAGCACCGGGACTATCCCTATGAGCAGTTCTTC. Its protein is CATKHRDYPYEQFF.

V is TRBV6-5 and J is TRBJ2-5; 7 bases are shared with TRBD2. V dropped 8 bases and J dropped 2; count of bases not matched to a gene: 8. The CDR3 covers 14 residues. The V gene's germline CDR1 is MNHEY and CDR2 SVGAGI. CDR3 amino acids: CASGPSGIQETQYF. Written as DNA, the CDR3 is TGTGCCAGCGGTCCAAGCGGGATTCAAGAGACCCAGTACTTC.

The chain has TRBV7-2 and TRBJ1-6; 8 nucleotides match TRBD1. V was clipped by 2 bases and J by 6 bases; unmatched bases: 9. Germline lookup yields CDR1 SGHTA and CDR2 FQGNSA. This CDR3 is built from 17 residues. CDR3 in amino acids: CASSLPLRDRSNSPLHF. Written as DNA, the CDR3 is TGTGCCAGCAGCTTACCCCTCCGGGACAGGAGTAATTCACCCCTCCACTTT. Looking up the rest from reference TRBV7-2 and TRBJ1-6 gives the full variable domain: GAGVSQSPSNKVTEKGKDVELRCDPISGHTALYWYRQSLGQGLEFLIYFQGNSAPDKSGLPSDRFSAERTGGSVSTLTIQRTQQEDSAVYLCASSLPLRDRSNSPLHFGNGTRLTVT.

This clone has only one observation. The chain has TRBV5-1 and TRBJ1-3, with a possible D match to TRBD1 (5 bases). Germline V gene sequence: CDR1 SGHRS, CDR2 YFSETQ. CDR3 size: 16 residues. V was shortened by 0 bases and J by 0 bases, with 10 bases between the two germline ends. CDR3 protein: CASSLETASSGNTIYF. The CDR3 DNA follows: TGCGCCAGCAGCTTGGAGACAGCCAGCTCTGGAAACACCATATATTTT.

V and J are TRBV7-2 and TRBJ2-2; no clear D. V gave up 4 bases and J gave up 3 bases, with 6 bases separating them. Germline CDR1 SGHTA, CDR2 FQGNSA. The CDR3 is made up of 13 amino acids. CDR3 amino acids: CASSSVHTGELFF. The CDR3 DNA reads TGTGCCAGCAGCTCGGTTCACACCGGGGAGCTGTTTTTT. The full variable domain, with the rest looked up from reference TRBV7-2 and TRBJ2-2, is GAGVSQSPSNKVTEKGKDVELRCDPISGHTALYWYRQSLGQGLEFLIYFQGNSAPDKSGLPSDRFSAERTGGSVSTLTIQRTQQEDSAVYLCASSSVHTGELFFGEGSRLTVL.

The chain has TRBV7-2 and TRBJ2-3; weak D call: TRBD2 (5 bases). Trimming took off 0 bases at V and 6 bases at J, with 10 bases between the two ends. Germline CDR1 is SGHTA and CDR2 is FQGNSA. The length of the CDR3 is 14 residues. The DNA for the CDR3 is TGTGCCAGCAGCTTAGCGGGAGCCATCGATACGCAGTATTTT. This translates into CASSLAGAIDTQYF.

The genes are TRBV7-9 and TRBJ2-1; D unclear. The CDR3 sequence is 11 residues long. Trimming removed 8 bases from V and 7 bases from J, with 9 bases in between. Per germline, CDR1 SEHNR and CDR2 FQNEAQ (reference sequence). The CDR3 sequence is CASAERNEQFF. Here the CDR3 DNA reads TGTGCCAGCGCGGAGCGAAATGAGCAGTTCTTC.

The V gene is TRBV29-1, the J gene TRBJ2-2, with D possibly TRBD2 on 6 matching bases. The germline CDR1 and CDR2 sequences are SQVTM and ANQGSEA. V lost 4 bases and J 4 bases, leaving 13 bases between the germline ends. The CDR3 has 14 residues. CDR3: CSVGREVGTGELFF. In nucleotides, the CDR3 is TGCAGCGTTGGCAGGGAGGTGGGCACCGGGGAGCTGTTTTTT.

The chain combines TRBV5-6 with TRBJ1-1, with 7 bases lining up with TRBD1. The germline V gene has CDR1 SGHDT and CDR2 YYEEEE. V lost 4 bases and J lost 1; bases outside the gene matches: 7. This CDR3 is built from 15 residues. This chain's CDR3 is CASSKETGWNTEAFF. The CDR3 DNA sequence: TGTGCCAGCAGCAAAGAGACAGGGTGGAACACTGAAGCTTTCTTT.